The 19 T cell receptor beta chains reported below all come from one sample, sequenced in a study of lymphopenia after photon versus proton radiotherapy. The method was immunoSEQ multiplex PCR; TCRdb's version includes in-frame clones alone and lacks a portion of them. The data show 35,000 to 45,000 clones, with over 80% seen just once and around a quarter held by the top ten. The sample in question was peripheral blood, obtained from a patient treated with proton-based radiotherapy. The source of these receptors is a woman in her seventies with pancreatic cancer.

CDR3 bases: TGTGCCTGGAGACAGGGGGGCGACTATGGCTACACCTTC. Translating gives CAWRQGGDYGYTF. The chain carries TRBV30 and TRBJ1-2, with TRBD1 matching 8 bases. V shed 3 bases, J shed 3 bases, and the junction held 3 bases outside the gene matches. Germline loops: CDR1 GTSNPN, CDR2 SVGIG (reference sequence). CDR3 size: 13 residues.

The chain is built from TRBV28 and TRBJ1-5; D gene uncertain. The CDR3 is made up of 14 amino acids. Germline V gene data show CDR1 as MDHEN and CDR2 as SYDVKM. Trimming pared 0 bases from V and 7 bases from J, leaving 10 bases between. For the CDR3, the DNA is TGTGCCAGCAGTTTATGGTCTGGGCAACAGCCCCAGCATTTT. Its protein product is CASSLWSGQQPQHF.

The genes are TRBV7-2 and TRBJ1-3, with 9 bases aligning to TRBD1. Trimming cost V 0 bases and J 3 bases; bases outside gene matches: 6. Germline CDR1 reads SGHTA; CDR2 reads FQGNSA. The CDR3 has 17 amino acids. The CDR3: CASSLAGGDRVGNTIYF. DNA for the CDR3: TGTGCCAGCAGCTTAGCGGGCGGGGACAGGGTTGGAAACACCATATATTTT.

This chain links TRBV27 with TRBJ2-7, with 9 bases matching TRBD2. V lost 6 bases, J lost 0 bases, and 12 bases stayed unmatched. The CDR3 is 17 amino acids. Germline V lookup: CDR1 MNHEY, CDR2 SMNVEV (reference sequence). The CDR3 loop is CASSLGSASGDSYEQYF. The CDR3 DNA sequence: TGTGCCAGCAGCCTGGGGTCGGCTAGCGGGGACTCCTACGAGCAGTACTTC.

This sequence joins TRBV5-1 and TRBJ2-3, with a weak D call TRBD2 (5 bases). V was cut by 4 bases and J by 2 bases, with 17 bases left in between. The CDR3 is 16 amino acids. In germline, CDR1 is SGHRS, CDR2 YFSETQ. Here the CDR3 DNA reads TGCGCCAGCAGCCCGTCCCCCGGGATTATCACAGATACGCAGTATTTT. Translated, it gives CASSPSPGIITDTQYF.

This clone showed up just a few times. The chain uses TRBV7-3 and TRBJ2-1, with TRBD2 matching 9 bases. CDR3 length equals 16 residues. Germline V CDR1 and CDR2: SGHTA, FQGTGA. The V segment lost 3 bases and the J segment 10 bases; nucleotides outside the gene matches: 13. The CDR3 sequence is CASSFLSGSIMGEQFF. As DNA, the CDR3 is TGTGCCAGCAGCTTCCTTAGCGGGAGTATCATGGGCGAGCAGTTCTTC.

This chain uses TRBV4-3 with TRBJ2-7; no reliable D call. The V end lost 1 base, the J end lost 2 bases, and 9 bases lay between the germline ends. The CDR3 length is 14 residues. Germline V gives CDR1 LGHNA, CDR2 YSLEER. CDR3 region: CASSQAVLTYEQYF. The CDR3 DNA follows: TGCGCCAGCAGCCAAGCGGTTCTTACCTACGAGCAGTACTTC.

J is TRBJ1-3 and V is TRBV9; 8 nucleotides align to TRBD1. Germline trimming cut 4 bases from V and 4 bases from J; bases unmatched to any gene: 4. The germline gives CDR1 SGDLS, CDR2 YYNGEE. The length of the CDR3 is 14 residues. CDR3 amino acids: CASSPWDRGNTIYF. The CDR3 DNA follows: TGTGCCAGCAGCCCCTGGGACAGGGGAAACACCATATATTTT.

Here the CDR3 DNA reads TGTGCCATCAGTGGTCGAGAGCTAGCTGGGTACAATGAGCAGTTCTTC. Amino acid sequence: CAISGRELAGYNEQFF. The rearrangement joins TRBV10-3 to TRBJ2-1, with D maybe TRBD2 (5 bases). Germline V gene sequence: CDR1 ENHRY, CDR2 SYGVKD. The length of the CDR3 is 16 residues. The ends were cut back, 4 bases at V and 4 bases at J, with 17 bases in the middle.

The chain uses TRBV28 and TRBJ1-1; a weak D match, TRBD1 (6 bases). Trimming took off 9 bases at V and 0 bases at J, with 20 bases between the two ends. Germline V gene sequence: CDR1 MDHEN, CDR2 SYDVKM. The CDR3 is 16 amino acids. This CDR3 reads CASRDDRSPMNTEAFF. The CDR3 bases are TGTGCCAGTCGAGACGACAGGAGTCCTATGAACACTGAAGCTTTCTTT.

This chain connects TRBV6-5 to TRBJ2-7; a weak D match, TRBD1 (5 bases). V lost 4 bases and J 3 bases, leaving 7 bases between the germline ends. Germline CDR1 and CDR2: MNHEY and SVGAGI. The CDR3 has 12 amino acids. The CDR3 DNA reads TGTGCCAGCAGTTCAGACAGCTACGAGCAGTACTTC. It codes for CASSSDSYEQYF.

The CDR3 nucleotides read TGTGCCAGCAGCTTGGTGGGGGGGCCCAGTGGCTACACCTTC. Translated, it gives CASSLVGGPSGYTF. The chain recombines TRBV4-2 with TRBJ1-2, with TRBD1 as a possible D gene (6 bases). The CDR3 consists of 14 residues. Looked up from germline, CDR1 is LGHNA and CDR2 is YNFKEQ. With 5 bases removed from V and 7 bases from J, the gap between germline ends came to 17 bases.

J is TRBJ2-5 and V is TRBV7-2; 8 bases match TRBD1. This CDR3 has 15 residues. The germline gives CDR1 SGHTA, CDR2 FQGNSA. With 5 bases clipped from V and 7 bases from J, the junction kept 12 bases outside the gene matches. The CDR3 DNA reads as TGTGCCAGCAGCATCCCCGGGACAGGCCTAGGGACCCAGTACTTC. This translates into CASSIPGTGLGTQYF.

The rearrangement links TRBV11-2 to TRBJ2-7; TRBD2 might be the D (6 bases). V shed 5 bases and J shed 0 bases, with 11 bases lying between them. CDR3 size: 14 residues. CDR1 is SGHAT, CDR2 FQNNGV, per germline. The CDR3, as DNA: TGTGCCAGCAGCGGAGGAGGGAGCTCCTACGAGCAGTACTTC. Protein product: CASSGGGSSYEQYF.

The CDR3 sequence: CASSVAEGGYEQYF. The DNA for the CDR3 is TGTGCCAGCAGCGTAGCAGAAGGGGGCTACGAGCAGTACTTC. J is TRBJ2-7 and V is TRBV9; possibly TRBD1 for D (6 bases). The CDR3 spans 14 residues. V was clipped by 0 bases and J by 3 bases, with 10 bases between them. Germline V lookup: CDR1 SGDLS, CDR2 YYNGEE.

The CDR3 bases are TGTGCCAGCAGTTTAATGGTCAGGGATGTAGACGAAGCTTTCTTT. It is translated as CASSLMVRDVDEAFF. The chain links TRBV28 to TRBJ1-1; tentative D call: TRBD1 (5 bases). The CDR3 runs to 15 residues. Between the trimmed V and J ends, which lost 2 bases and 8 bases, there was a span of 18 bases. Germline CDR1 MDHEN, CDR2 SYDVKM.

This rearrangement joins TRBV10-3 to TRBJ1-2, with D hard to call. Germline CDR1 and CDR2: ENHRY and SYGVKD. The germline V and J ends were trimmed by 2 bases and 0 bases, with 10 bases remaining between them. The CDR3 contains 15 residues. The CDR3 coding sequence is TGTGCCATCAGTGAGAAGGAACAAGCTAACTATGGCTACACCTTC. Its protein product is CAISEKEQANYGYTF.

The V and J genes are TRBV11-3 and TRBJ1-2, with D possibly matching TRBD1 (6 bases). CDR3 length equals 14 residues. Trimming shortened V by 0 bases and J by 6 bases, and 11 bases separated the two germline ends. Germline V gene data show CDR1 as SGHNT and CDR2 as YENEEA. The CDR3 DNA reads TGTGCCAGCAGCTTAGACGAAGGACAGCATGGCTACACCTTC. Its protein is CASSLDEGQHGYTF.

The CDR3 DNA reads as TGTGCCAGCAGTCCCACCGGACAGGGTGAATATGTCGGCTACACCTTC. Encoded protein: CASSPTGQGEYVGYTF. The J gene is TRBJ1-2, the V gene TRBV9; TRBD1 aligns across 8 bases. V shed 5 bases, J shed 8 bases, and the junction held 17 bases outside the gene matches. The CDR3 has 16 residues. Germline lookup yields CDR1 SGDLS and CDR2 YYNGEE.